This record concerns one TCR beta chain sequence. This entry comes from a study of T cell responses to AZD1222 COVID-19 vaccine. V dropped 4 bases and J dropped 5; count of bases not matched to a gene: 6. The germline V gene has CDR1 ENHRY and CDR2 SYGVKD. The CDR3 extends over 16 amino acids. The protocol was immunoSEQ multiplex PCR, while the TCRdb copy is restricted to in-frame clones and leaves out a portion. This sample yields around 100,000 clones, of which roughly 87% are seen a single time; 16% belongs to the top ten. This sample comprised peripheral blood, obtained on day 0 of AZD1222 vaccination. This sequence joins TRBV10-3 and TRBJ2-5; 14 nucleotides line up with TRBD2. The clonotype was recovered from an adult in good health. In DNA, the CDR3 is TGTGCCATCAGTGCACGGGGACTAGCGGGAGCTGAGACCCAGTACTTC. It translates to CAISARGLAGAETQYF.